Presented here are 28 T cell receptor beta chains from one specimen sequenced in a study of shared clonotypes between healthy human individuals. TCRdb's copy holds only in-frame clones and misses some; the assay was immunoSEQ multiplex PCR. This repertoire shows a few million clones, around 95% found once; its top ten account for around 0.13%. The material sequenced was naive CD4+ T cells sorted from blood. The sample's subset: CD45RA+ positively selected. These receptors all come from a man between 18 and 35 years old in good health.

The chain employs TRBV5-1 and TRBJ2-3, with D uncertain. Germline CDR1 reads SGHRS; CDR2 reads YFSETQ. The CDR3 covers 14 residues. Trimming pared 2 bases from V and 3 bases from J, leaving 10 bases between. The CDR3 sequence is CASSFPTMTDTQYF. CDR3 DNA: TGCGCCAGCAGCTTCCCCACGATGACAGATACGCAGTATTTT.

J is TRBJ2-4 and V is TRBV19; 7 bases agree with TRBD1. In germline, CDR1 is LNHDA, CDR2 SQIVND (reference sequence). Trimming removed 1 base from V and 5 bases from J; junction bases left unmatched: 2. This CDR3 comprises 14 residues. CDR3 residues: CASSIGDSQNIQYF. The CDR3 DNA follows: TGTGCCAGTAGTATAGGGGACAGCCAAAACATTCAGTACTTC.

This rearrangement joins TRBV2 to TRBJ2-2, with D possibly being TRBD2 (7 bases). The CDR3 runs to 14 residues. Trimming pared 10 bases from V and 5 bases from J, leaving 17 bases between. CDR1 SNHLY and CDR2 FYNNEI come from the germline V gene. The DNA of the CDR3 is TGTGCCACCAGGGGTCGGGGGGCGACCGGGGAGCTGTTTTTT. Translated: CATRGRGATGELFF.

The gene calls are TRBV10-3 and TRBJ1-2, with D uncertain. CDR1 is ENHRY and CDR2 is SYGVKD in the germline V gene. V was clipped by 0 bases and J by 8 bases, with 16 bases between them. The CDR3 spans 15 residues. The CDR3 loop reads CAISESNPGSGGYTF. For the CDR3, the DNA is TGTGCCATCAGTGAGTCGAATCCGGGATCGGGGGGCTACACCTTC.

In its sample, this clone was seen once. V usage is TRBV6-1 and J usage is TRBJ1-2; D perhaps matches TRBD1 (6 bases). This CDR3 is 14 amino acids long. Trimming pared 6 bases from V and 4 bases from J, leaving 15 bases between. In germline, CDR1 is MNHNS, CDR2 SASEGT. The CDR3: CASSQTGAGYGYTF. The CDR3 coding sequence is TGTGCCAGCAGCCAGACGGGGGCCGGCTATGGCTACACCTTC.

The chain has TRBV10-1 and TRBJ2-2; TRBD2 is a possible D gene (5 bases). The germline V gene encodes CDR1 WNHNN and CDR2 SYGVQD (reference sequence). This CDR3 contains 13 residues. Trimming took off 2 bases at V and 6 bases at J, with 7 bases between the two ends. The CDR3: CASSEPGSGELFF. The DNA for the CDR3 is TGCGCCAGCAGTGAGCCGGGGTCCGGGGAGCTGTTTTTT.

This rearrangement joins TRBV2 to TRBJ2-2; D is tentatively TRBD1 or TRBD2 (5 bases each). The CDR3 is made up of 15 amino acids. V was clipped by 3 bases and J by 5 bases, with 13 bases between them. Germline values: CDR1 SNHLY, CDR2 FYNNEI. Here the CDR3 reads CASSDPREKTGELFF. Written as DNA, the CDR3 is TGTGCCAGCAGTGATCCCAGGGAGAAGACCGGGGAGCTGTTTTTT.

The chain joins TRBV5-1 to TRBJ2-1; D is ambiguous. Germline V CDR1 and CDR2: SGHRS, YFSETQ. V was cut by 0 bases and J by 0 bases, with 10 bases left in between. CDR3 length: 16 residues. The CDR3 nucleotides read TGCGCCAGCAGCTTGGATTTCGTAAGCTCCTACAATGAGCAGTTCTTC. It yields the protein CASSLDFVSSYNEQFF.

In regard to this clone: This CDR3 is also generated by other DNA sequences in the sample. V gene TRBV30 combines with J gene TRBJ1-5; a weak D match, TRBD1 (5 bases). Germline V CDR1 and CDR2: GTSNPN, SVGIG (reference sequence). This CDR3 has 13 residues. Trimming took 3 bases from V and 1 from J, leaving 7 bases between them. CDR3 protein: CAWRGGSNQPQHF. The CDR3 DNA reads as TGTGCCTGGAGGGGGGGAAGCAATCAGCCCCAGCATTTT.

The rearrangement links TRBV5-1 to TRBJ2-7; D might be TRBD1 (8 bases). There are 20 residues in the CDR3. Trimming left V 0 bases short and J 3 bases short, with 28 bases between. Looked up from germline, CDR1 is SGHRS and CDR2 is YFSETQ. CDR3 region: CASSLASGWNRGGFIYEQYF. In DNA form, the CDR3 reads TGCGCCAGCAGCTTGGCGTCGGGTTGGAACAGGGGGGGATTCATCTACGAGCAGTACTTC.

The chain carries TRBV6-5 and TRBJ2-6, with D hard to call. The CDR3 consists of 15 residues. From germline, CDR1 is MNHEY and CDR2 SVGAGI. The V end was cut by 2 bases, the J end by 3 bases, with 8 bases between. As DNA, the CDR3 is TGTGCCAGCAGTTACGAGTATGTTGGGGCCAACGTCCTGACTTTC. The encoded protein is CASSYEYVGANVLTF.

The chain links TRBV5-4 to TRBJ2-7, with TRBD1 matching 10 bases. The CDR3 is made up of 15 amino acids. V lost 4 bases to trimming and J lost 2 bases; unmatched junction nucleotides: 6. CDR1 is SGHNT and CDR2 is YYREEE in the germline V gene (reference sequence). CDR3 sequence (DNA): TGTGCCAGCAGCCAGGACAGGGGGAGGGCCTACGAGCAGTACTTC. Its translation: CASSQDRGRAYEQYF.

The chain joins TRBV18 to TRBJ1-5; perhaps TRBD1 as D (5 bases). This CDR3 contains 18 residues. Trimming stripped 3 bases from V and 2 bases from J, with 20 bases between. Looked up from germline, CDR1 is KGHSH and CDR2 is LQKENI. The DNA for the CDR3 is TGTGCCAGCTCACCCTTCCACCCCAGGGTTGCGGGCAATCAGCCCCAGCATTTT. Translating it yields CASSPFHPRVAGNQPQHF.

To note about this clone: The sample holds other DNA sequences that translate to the same CDR3. The J gene is TRBJ2-5, the V gene TRBV5-1, with no clear D. V was clipped by 0 bases and J by 5 bases, with 11 bases between them. Per germline, CDR1 SGHRS and CDR2 YFSETQ. The CDR3 loop spans 14 amino acids. The CDR3 is CASSLERLRETQYF. The CDR3 region has the DNA TGCGCCAGCAGCTTGGAGCGACTCCGGGAGACCCAGTACTTC. Using reference TRBV5-1 and TRBJ2-5 for the parts outside the CDR3, the full variable domain is KAGVTQTPRYLIKTRGQQVTLSCSPISGHRSVSWYQQTPGQGLQFLFEYFSETQRNKGNFPGRFSGRQFSNSRSEMNVSTLELGDSALYLCASSLERLRETQYFGPGTRLLVL.

The CDR3 sequence is CALRWDTQYF. Here the CDR3 DNA reads TGTGCCCTGAGGTGGGATACGCAGTATTTT. This chain connects TRBV30 to TRBJ2-3, with unresolved D. The CDR3 has 10 amino acids. Trimming removed 8 bases from V and 6 bases from J, with 9 bases in between. Looked up from germline, CDR1 is GTSNPN and CDR2 is SVGIG (reference sequence).

The V and J genes are TRBV28 and TRBJ2-5; TRBD2 might be the D (5 bases). Germline-derived CDR1 and CDR2 are MDHEN and SYDVKM. CDR3 length: 15 residues. V was clipped by 6 bases and J by 5 bases, with 19 bases between them. The CDR3 bases are TGTGCCAGCAGCCACCCCCAGACATCGGGGGAGACCCAGTACTTC. This codes for CASSHPQTSGETQYF.

The J gene is TRBJ1-2, the V gene TRBV6-6, with D unresolved. The V gene's germline CDR1 is MNHNY and CDR2 SVGAGI (reference sequence). V dropped 7 bases and J dropped 8 bases, with 17 bases sitting between them. This CDR3 region has 13 residues. The DNA for the CDR3 is TGTGCCAGCACTATTCGAGCTTTAGGGGGCTACACCTTC. Residues: CASTIRALGGYTF.

The chain uses TRBV5-3 and TRBJ2-7; no clear D. TRBV5-3 is placed among ORFs of uncertain function. Trimming removed 0 bases from V and 3 bases from J, with 16 bases in between. This CDR3 spans 16 amino acids. CDR3 nucleotide sequence: TGTGCCAGAAGCTTGGGCATAGGGCGGCTGAACTACGAGCAGTACTTC. Its protein product is CARSLGIGRLNYEQYF.

The CDR3, as DNA: TGTGCCAGCAGCTTTGCGGAGACCCAGTACTTC. It encodes CASSFAETQYF. This sequence joins TRBV5-4 and TRBJ2-5; D uncertain. CDR1 is SGHNT and CDR2 is YYREEE in the germline V gene (reference sequence). The ends were cut back, 2 bases at V and 5 bases at J, with 4 bases in the middle. CDR3 size: 11 residues.

This chain connects TRBV7-8 to TRBJ2-1, with 13 bases fitting TRBD2. J was trimmed by 8 bases and V by 4 bases; bases with no gene match: 5. The CDR3 has 15 residues. CDR1 and CDR2 (germline): SGHVS, FQNEAQ. DNA for the CDR3: TGTGCCAGCAGCTCTGGACTAGCGGGAGTGGATGAGCAGTTCTTC. Its translation is CASSSGLAGVDEQFF.

The chain recombines TRBV10-3 with TRBJ2-3; TRBD2 matches 11 bases. J was trimmed by 6 bases and V by 4 bases; bases with no gene match: 0. CDR3 length equals 13 residues. Germline values: CDR1 ENHRY, CDR2 SYGVKD. The CDR3 DNA follows: TGTGCCATCAGTGGACTAGCGGGGGATACGCAGTATTTT. Protein: CAISGLAGDTQYF.

V is TRBV7-2 and J is TRBJ2-3; TRBD2 aligns across 12 bases. Germline assignment: CDR1 SGHTA and CDR2 FQGNSA. V was clipped by 5 bases and J by 0 bases; unmatched bases: 9. CDR3 length equals 18 residues. The DNA of the CDR3 is TGTGCCAGCAGCCCCGGACTAGCGGGGAGCCCTAGCACAGATACGCAGTATTTT. Translated, it gives CASSPGLAGSPSTDTQYF.

This rearrangement joins TRBV7-3 to TRBJ2-3, with a weak D call TRBD1 (5 bases). The V and J ends lost 5 bases and 6 bases respectively, with 15 bases between them. Per germline, CDR1 SGHTA and CDR2 FQGTGA. This CDR3 has 14 amino acids. The CDR3 region is CASSPDVGRDTQYF. The CDR3, as DNA: TGTGCCAGCAGCCCGGACGTGGGGCGGGATACGCAGTATTTT.

For this clone: At one boundary the junction diverges from the germline segment, which might be a read error. The chain is built from TRBV7-7 and TRBJ2-7, with 8 bases that match TRBD1. CDR1 and CDR2 (germline): SSHAT, FNYEAQ (reference sequence). The CDR3 has 15 residues. The CDR3 DNA sequence: TGTGCTAGCAGCCCGGACAGGGAGCGCCCCTACGAGCAGTACTTC. Its translation: CASSPDRERPYEQYF.

V is TRBV5-1 and J is TRBJ1-1; the match to TRBD1 covers 9 bases. Germline-derived CDR1 and CDR2 are SGHRS and YFSETQ. CDR3 length equals 16 residues. Trimming at V came to 3 bases and at J to 0 bases, leaving 6 bases not matched to a gene. DNA for the CDR3: TGCGCCAGCAGCTCTCGACAGGGGGTAATGAACACTGAAGCTTTCTTT. This sequence encodes CASSSRQGVMNTEAFF.

In regard to this clone: In the same sample, other DNA sequences code for this CDR3. The chain has TRBV10-3 and TRBJ1-6, with no clear D. The germline V gene has CDR1 ENHRY and CDR2 SYGVKD. V gave up 2 bases and J gave up 4 bases, with 6 bases separating them. This CDR3 has 14 amino acids. CDR3 amino acids: CAISETDYNSPLHF. The CDR3 region has the DNA TGTGCCATCAGTGAGACGGATTATAATTCACCCCTCCACTTT.

A single count supports this clone. The chain is built from TRBV25-1 and TRBJ2-2, with D possibly TRBD1 on 6 matching bases. V was pared by 4 bases and J by 1 base, with 10 bases between. The CDR3 loop spans 15 amino acids. Per germline, CDR1 MGHDK and CDR2 SYGVNS. The CDR3 nucleotides read TGTGCCAGCAGTGTTTTAGGGGGGAACACCGGGGAGCTGTTTTTT. Encoded protein: CASSVLGGNTGELFF.

V gene TRBV28 combines with J gene TRBJ2-4; 9 bases match TRBD2. This CDR3 is 15 amino acids long. V trimming: 5 bases; J trimming: 1 base; junction bases outside the gene matches: 3. CDR1 is MDHEN, CDR2 SYDVKM, per germline. CDR3 nucleotide sequence: TGTGCCAGCAGTGGACTAGCGCTGGCCAAAAACATTCAGTACTTC. It codes for CASSGLALAKNIQYF.